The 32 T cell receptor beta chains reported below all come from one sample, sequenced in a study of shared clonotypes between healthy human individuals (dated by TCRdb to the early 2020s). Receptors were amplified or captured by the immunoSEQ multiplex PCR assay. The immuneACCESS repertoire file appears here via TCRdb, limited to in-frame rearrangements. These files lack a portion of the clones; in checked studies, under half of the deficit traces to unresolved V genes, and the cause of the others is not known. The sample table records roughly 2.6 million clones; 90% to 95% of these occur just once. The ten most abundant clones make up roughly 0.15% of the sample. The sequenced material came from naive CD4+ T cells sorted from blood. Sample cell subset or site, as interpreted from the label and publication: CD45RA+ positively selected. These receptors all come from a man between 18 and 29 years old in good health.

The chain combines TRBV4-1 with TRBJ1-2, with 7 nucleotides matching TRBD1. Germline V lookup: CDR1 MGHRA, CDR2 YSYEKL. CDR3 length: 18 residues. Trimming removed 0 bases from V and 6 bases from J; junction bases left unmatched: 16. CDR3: CASSQDPGATGIGDGYTF. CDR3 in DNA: TGCGCCAGCAGCCAAGATCCGGGTGCGACAGGGATTGGCGATGGCTACACCTTC.

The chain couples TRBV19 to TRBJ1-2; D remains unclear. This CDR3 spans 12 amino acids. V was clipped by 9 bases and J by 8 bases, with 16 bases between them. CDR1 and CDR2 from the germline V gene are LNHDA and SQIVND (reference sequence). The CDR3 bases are TGTGCCAGCACTGATAGTCGGGGAGGCTACACCTTC. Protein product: CASTDSRGGYTF.

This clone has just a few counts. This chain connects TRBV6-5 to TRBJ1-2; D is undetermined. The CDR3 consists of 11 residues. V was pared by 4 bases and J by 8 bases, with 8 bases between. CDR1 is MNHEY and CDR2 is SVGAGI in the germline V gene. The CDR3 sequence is CASSSKVGYTF. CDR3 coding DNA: TGTGCCAGCAGTTCCAAGGTGGGCTACACCTTC.

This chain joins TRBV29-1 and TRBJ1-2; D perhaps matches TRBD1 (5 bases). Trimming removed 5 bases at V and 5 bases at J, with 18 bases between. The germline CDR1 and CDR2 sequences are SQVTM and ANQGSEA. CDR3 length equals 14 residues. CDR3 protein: CSVHPSGSAYGYTF. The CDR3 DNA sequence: TGCAGCGTTCACCCGTCAGGGTCGGCTTATGGCTACACCTTC.

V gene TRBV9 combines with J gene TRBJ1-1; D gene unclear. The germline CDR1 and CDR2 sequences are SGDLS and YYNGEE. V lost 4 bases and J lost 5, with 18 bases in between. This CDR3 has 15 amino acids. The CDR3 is CASSPPRRGGTEAFF. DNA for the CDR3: TGTGCCAGCAGCCCCCCCCGTCGGGGTGGGACTGAAGCTTTCTTT.

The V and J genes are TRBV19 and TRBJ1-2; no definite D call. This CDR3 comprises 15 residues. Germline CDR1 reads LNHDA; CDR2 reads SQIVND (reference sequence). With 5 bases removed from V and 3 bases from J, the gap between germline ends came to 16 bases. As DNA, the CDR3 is TGTGCCAGTAGTCATAGATCCCAGCGCCACTATGGCTACACCTTC. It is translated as CASSHRSQRHYGYTF.

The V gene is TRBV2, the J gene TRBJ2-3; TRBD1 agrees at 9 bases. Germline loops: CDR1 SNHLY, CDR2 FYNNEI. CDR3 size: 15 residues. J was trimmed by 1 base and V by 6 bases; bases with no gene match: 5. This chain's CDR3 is CASSRWTGGTDTQYF. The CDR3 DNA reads TGTGCCAGCAGCCGCTGGACAGGGGGCACAGATACGCAGTATTTT.

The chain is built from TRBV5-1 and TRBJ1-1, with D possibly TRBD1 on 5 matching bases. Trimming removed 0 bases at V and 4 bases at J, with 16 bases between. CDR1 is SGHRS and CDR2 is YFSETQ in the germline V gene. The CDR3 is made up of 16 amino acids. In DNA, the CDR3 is TGCGCCAGCAGCTTGGGGGCAGGGAAAGTTGGCACTGAAGCTTTCTTT. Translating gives CASSLGAGKVGTEAFF. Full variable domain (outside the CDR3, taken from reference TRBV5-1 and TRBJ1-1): KAGVTQTPRYLIKTRGQQVTLSCSPISGHRSVSWYQQTPGQGLQFLFEYFSETQRNKGNFPGRFSGRQFSNSRSEMNVSTLELGDSALYLCASSLGAGKVGTEAFFGQGTRLTVV.

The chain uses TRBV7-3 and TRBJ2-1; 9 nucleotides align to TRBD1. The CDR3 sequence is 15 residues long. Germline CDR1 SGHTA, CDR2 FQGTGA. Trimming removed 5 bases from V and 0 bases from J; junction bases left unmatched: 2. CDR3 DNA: TGTGCCAGCAGCGTGACAGGGGGCTCCTACAATGAGCAGTTCTTC. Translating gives CASSVTGGSYNEQFF.

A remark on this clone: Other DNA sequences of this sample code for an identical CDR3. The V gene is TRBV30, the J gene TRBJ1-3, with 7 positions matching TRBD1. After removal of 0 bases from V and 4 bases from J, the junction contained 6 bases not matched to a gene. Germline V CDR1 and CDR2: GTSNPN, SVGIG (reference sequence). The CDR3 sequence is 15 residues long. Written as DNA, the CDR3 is TGTGCCTGGAGTGTACGTAGGGGGCCCGGAAACACCATATATTTT. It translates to CAWSVRRGPGNTIYF.

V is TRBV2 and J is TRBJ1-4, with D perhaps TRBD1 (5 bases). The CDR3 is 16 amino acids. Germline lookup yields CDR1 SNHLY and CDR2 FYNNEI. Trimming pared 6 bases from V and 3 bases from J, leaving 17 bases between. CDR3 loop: CASRFQGMGSNEKLFF. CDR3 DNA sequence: TGTGCCAGCAGGTTTCAGGGCATGGGGTCTAATGAAAAACTGTTTTTT.

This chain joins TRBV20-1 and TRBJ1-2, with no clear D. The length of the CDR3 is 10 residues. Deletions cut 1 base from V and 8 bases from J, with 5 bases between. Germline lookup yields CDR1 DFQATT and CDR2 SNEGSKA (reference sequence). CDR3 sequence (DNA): TGCAGTGCTAGAGTGCAGGGCTACACCTTC. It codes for CSARVQGYTF.

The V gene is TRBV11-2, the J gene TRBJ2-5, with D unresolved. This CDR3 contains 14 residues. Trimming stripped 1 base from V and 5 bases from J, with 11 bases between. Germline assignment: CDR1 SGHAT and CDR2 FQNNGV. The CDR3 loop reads CASSLGARRETQYF. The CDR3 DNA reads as TGTGCCAGCAGCTTAGGGGCCCGGCGGGAGACCCAGTACTTC.

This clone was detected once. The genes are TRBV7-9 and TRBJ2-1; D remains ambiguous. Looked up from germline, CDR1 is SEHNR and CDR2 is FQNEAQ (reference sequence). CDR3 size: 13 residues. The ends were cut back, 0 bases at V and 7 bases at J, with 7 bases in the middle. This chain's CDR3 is CASSLASFNEQFF. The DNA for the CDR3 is TGTGCCAGCAGCTTAGCTAGCTTTAATGAGCAGTTCTTC.

The CDR3, as DNA: TGTGCCAGTAGTTCGGGCGGAGGGTTAGGCGGGGCCAACGTCCTGACTTTC. Translated, it gives CASSSGGGLGGANVLTF. The rearrangement uses TRBV19 and TRBJ2-6; weak D call: TRBD2 (6 bases). Per germline, CDR1 LNHDA and CDR2 SQIVND (reference sequence). The V end lost 5 bases, the J end lost 4 bases, and 18 bases lay between the germline ends. The CDR3 extends over 17 amino acids.

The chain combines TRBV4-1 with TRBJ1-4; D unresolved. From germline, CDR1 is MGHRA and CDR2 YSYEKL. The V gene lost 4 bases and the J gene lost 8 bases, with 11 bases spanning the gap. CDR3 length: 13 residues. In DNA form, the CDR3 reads TGCGCCAGCAGCCCAGACGGGGAGGAAAAACTGTTTTTT. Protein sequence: CASSPDGEEKLFF.

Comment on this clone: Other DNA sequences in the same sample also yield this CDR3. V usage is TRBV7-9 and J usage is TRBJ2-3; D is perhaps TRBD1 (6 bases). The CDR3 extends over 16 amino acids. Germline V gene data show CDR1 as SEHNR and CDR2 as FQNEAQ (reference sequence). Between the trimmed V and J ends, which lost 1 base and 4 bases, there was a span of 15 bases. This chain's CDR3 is CASSLVGAGVADTQYF. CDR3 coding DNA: TGTGCCAGCAGCTTAGTGGGCGCAGGGGTGGCAGATACGCAGTATTTT.

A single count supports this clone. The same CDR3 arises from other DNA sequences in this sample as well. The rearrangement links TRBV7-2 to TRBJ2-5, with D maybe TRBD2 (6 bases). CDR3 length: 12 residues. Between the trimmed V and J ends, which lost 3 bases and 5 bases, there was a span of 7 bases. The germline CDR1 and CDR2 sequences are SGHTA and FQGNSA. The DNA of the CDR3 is TGTGCCAGCAGCTTTGGGGGGGAGACCCAGTACTTC. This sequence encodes CASSFGGETQYF.

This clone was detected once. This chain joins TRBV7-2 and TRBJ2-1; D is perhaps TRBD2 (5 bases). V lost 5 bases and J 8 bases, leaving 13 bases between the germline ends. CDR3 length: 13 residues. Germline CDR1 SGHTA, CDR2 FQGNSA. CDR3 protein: CASSTNGGYEQFF. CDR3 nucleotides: TGTGCCAGCAGCACTAACGGAGGCTATGAGCAGTTCTTC.

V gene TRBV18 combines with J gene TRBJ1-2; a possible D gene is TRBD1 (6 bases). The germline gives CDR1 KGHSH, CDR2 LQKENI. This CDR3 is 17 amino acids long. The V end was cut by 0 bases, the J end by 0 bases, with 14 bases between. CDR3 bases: TGTGCCAGCTCACCACCGGTCAGGGGAAAGTCTAACTATGGCTACACCTTC. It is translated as CASSPPVRGKSNYGYTF.

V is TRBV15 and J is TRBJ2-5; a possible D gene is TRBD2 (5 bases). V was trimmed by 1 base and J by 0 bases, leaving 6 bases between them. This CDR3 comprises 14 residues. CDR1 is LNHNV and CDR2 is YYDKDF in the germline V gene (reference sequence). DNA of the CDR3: TGTGCCACCAGCAGAGCGGGGAACCAAGAGACCCAGTACTTC. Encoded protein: CATSRAGNQETQYF.

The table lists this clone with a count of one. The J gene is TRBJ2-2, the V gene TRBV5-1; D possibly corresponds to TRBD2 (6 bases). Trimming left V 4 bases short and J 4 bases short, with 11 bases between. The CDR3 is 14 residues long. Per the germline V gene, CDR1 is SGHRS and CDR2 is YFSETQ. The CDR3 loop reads CASSEPGGTGELFF. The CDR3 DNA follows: TGCGCCAGCAGCGAGCCCGGGGGCACCGGGGAGCTGTTTTTT.

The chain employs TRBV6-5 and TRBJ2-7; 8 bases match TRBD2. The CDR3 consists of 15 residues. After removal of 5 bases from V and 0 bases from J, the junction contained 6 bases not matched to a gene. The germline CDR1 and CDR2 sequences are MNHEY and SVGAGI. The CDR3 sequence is CASSRSGGSSYEQYF. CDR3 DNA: TGTGCCAGCAGTAGAAGCGGGGGTAGCTCCTACGAGCAGTACTTC.

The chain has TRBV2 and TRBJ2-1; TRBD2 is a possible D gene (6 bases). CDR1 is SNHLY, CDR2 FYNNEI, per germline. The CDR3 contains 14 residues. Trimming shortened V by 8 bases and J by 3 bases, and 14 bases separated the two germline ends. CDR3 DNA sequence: TGTGCCAGCCGGGGGAACGGATACTACAATGAGCAGTTCTTC. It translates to CASRGNGYYNEQFF.

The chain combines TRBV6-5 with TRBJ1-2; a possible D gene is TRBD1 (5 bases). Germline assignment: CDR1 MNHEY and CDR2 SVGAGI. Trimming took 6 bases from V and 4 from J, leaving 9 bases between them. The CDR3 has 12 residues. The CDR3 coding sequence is TGTGCCAGCAGGGACAAAGGCTATGGCTACACCTTC. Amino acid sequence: CASRDKGYGYTF.

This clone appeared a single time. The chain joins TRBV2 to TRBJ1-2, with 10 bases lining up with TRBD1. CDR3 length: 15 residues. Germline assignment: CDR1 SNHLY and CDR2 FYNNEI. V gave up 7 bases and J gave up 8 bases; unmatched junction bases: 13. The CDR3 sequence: CASNSDRGLQDGYTF. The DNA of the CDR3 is TGTGCCAGCAATTCAGACAGGGGGCTACAGGACGGCTACACCTTC.

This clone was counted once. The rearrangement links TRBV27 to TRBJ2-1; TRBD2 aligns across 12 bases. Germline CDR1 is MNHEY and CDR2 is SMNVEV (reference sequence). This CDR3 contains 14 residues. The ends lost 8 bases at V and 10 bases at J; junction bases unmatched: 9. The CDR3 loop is CASAVTSGSREQFF. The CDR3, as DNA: TGTGCCAGCGCTGTGACTAGCGGGAGTCGGGAGCAGTTCTTC.

This CDR3 reads CASSWGQGEPQHF. The CDR3 nucleotides are TGTGCCAGCAGCTGGGGACAGGGCGAGCCCCAGCATTTT. V is TRBV7-9 and J is TRBJ1-5; 9 bases align to TRBD1. This CDR3 comprises 13 residues. After removal of 4 bases from V and 8 bases from J, the junction contained 3 bases not matched to a gene. The germline gives CDR1 SEHNR, CDR2 FQNEAQ (reference sequence).

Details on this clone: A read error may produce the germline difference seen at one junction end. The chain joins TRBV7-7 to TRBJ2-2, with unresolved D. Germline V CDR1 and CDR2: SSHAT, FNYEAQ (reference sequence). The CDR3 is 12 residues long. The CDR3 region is CASSLVSGELFF. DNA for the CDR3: TGTGCTAGCAGCTTAGTGTCCGGGGAGCTGTTTTTT.

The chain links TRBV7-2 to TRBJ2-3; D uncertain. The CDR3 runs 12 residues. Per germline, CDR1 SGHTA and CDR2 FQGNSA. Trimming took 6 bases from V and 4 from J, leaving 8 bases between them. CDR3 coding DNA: TGTGCCAGCAGTTCTAGTCCAGATACGCAGTATTTT. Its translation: CASSSSPDTQYF.

CDR3 residues: CASSLRGLAGVRNEQFF. DNA of the CDR3: TGCGCCAGCAGCTTGCGAGGCCTAGCGGGGGTGCGCAATGAGCAGTTCTTC. This sequence joins TRBV5-1 and TRBJ2-1, with 10 bases that match TRBD2. Germline-derived CDR1 and CDR2 are SGHRS and YFSETQ. The length of the CDR3 is 17 residues. V trimming: 1 base; J trimming: 6 bases; junction bases outside the gene matches: 10.

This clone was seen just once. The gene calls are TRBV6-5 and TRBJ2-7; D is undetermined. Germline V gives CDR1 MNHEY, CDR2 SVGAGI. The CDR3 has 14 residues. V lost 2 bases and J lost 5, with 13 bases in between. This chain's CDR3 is CASSYGSRMDEQYF. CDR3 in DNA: TGTGCCAGCAGTTACGGAAGTAGGATGGACGAGCAGTACTTC.